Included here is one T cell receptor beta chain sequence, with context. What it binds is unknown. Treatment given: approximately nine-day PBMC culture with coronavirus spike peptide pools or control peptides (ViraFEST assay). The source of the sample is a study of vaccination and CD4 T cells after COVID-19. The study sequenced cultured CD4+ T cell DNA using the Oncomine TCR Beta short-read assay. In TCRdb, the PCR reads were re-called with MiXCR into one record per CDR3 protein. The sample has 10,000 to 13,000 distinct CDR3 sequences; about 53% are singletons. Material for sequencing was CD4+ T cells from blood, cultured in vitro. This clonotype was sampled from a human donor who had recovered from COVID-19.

The CDR3 nucleotides are TGTGCCAGTTCGCAGGGTTGGCAGGATTATGGCTACACCTTC. Its protein is CASSQGWQDYGYTF. The chain is built from TRBV19 and TRBJ1-2; a possible D gene is TRBD1 (5 bases). V gave up 8 bases and J gave up 5 bases, with 18 bases separating them. Germline lookup yields CDR1 LNHDA and CDR2 SQIVND (reference sequence). The CDR3 has 14 amino acids.